A single T cell receptor beta chain is shown here with its context. Antigen unknown. Tumor samples were taken before definitive surgery or chemotherapy. Profiled with immunoSEQ multiplex PCR; TCRdb holds only in-frame clones, not every one. The table includes about 15,000 clones, roughly nine tenths detected once. Germline V CDR1 and CDR2: KGHSH, LQKENI. The ends were cut back, 0 bases at V and 2 bases at J, with 8 bases in the middle. The CDR3 extends over 15 amino acids. This entry belongs to a study of high-grade serous ovarian cancer treatment subgroups. Study as a whole: Samples averaged approximately 13,000 reads and roughly 7,700 unique TCR beta rearrangements. Study-wide results and caveats: Higher neoantigen levels went with greater TCR clonal relatedness.

The source material was tumor tissue. This sequence joins TRBV18 and TRBJ2-1; D not resolved. This TCR derives from a human donor with high-grade serous ovarian cancer. The CDR3 spells CASSPPQVAYNEQFF. The DNA for the CDR3 is TGTGCCAGCTCACCACCCCAGGTGGCCTACAATGAGCAGTTCTTC.